This T cell receptor beta chain was identified in a study of blood T cell repertoires in COVID-19. Produced via immunoSEQ multiplex PCR; TCRdb's table is partial and in-frame only. The sample lists 200,000 to 250,000 clones, 90% occurring once. The germline V and J ends were trimmed by 1 base and 6 bases, with 13 bases remaining between them. CDR3 length equals 15 residues. CDR1 and CDR2 from the germline V gene are KGHSH and LQKENI. Participant-given clinical history determined each cohort assignment. The clonotype comes from a young man who had been exposed to COVID-19. Sequencing was performed on PBMCs or T cells enriched from blood (not recorded which). V is TRBV18 and J is TRBJ1-5; a possible D gene is TRBD1 (6 bases). CDR3 bases: TGTGCCAGCTCACCACTCAAGGGGGTGATTCAGCCCCAGCATTTT. It yields the protein CASSPLKGVIQPQHF.